These 18 T cell receptor gamma chains came from one sample sequenced in a study of gamma-delta chains in newborns, infants, children. With CATT, TCRdb re-called clones from the reads. Among about 2,500 gamma-chain clones, 43% were seen once, and the ten largest hold approximately 4.3%. Sequenced sample: blood. The source is a child who was a newborn, infant or young child, either healthy, febrile or measles-vaccinated (not recorded which).

In its sample, this clone ranks as large (0.1 to 1%). The chain recombines TRGV9 with TRGJP. This CDR3 comprises 16 residues. V dropped 0 bases and J dropped 7; count of bases not matched to a gene: 3. CDR1 GITISATS and CDR2 ISYDGTV come from the germline V gene (reference sequence). CDR3 residues: CALWEVHELGKKIKVF. The CDR3 DNA reads as TGTGCCTTGTGGGAGGTGCACGAGTTGGGCAAAAAAATCAAGGTATTT.

V is TRGV3 and J is TRGJP. Trimming removed 0 bases from V and 9 bases from J; junction bases left unmatched: 5. Germline V lookup: CDR1 VTNTFY, CDR2 YDVSTARD (reference sequence). The CDR3 length is 16 residues. The CDR3, as DNA: TGTGCCACCTGGGACAGGCTGCGGTTGGGCAAAAAAATCAAGGTATTT. Translated, it gives CATWDRLRLGKKIKVF.

The chain couples TRGV4 to TRGJ1 or TRGJ2. TCRdb records no J gene; here it was assigned by comparing the DNA to germline. The CDR3 length is 14 residues. Germline V gives CDR1 EGSTGY, CDR2 YDSYTSSV. J lost 1 base, V lost 3 bases, and 6 bases had no gene match. CDR3: CATWDRPNYYKKLF. The CDR3, as DNA: TGTGCCACCTGGGATAGACCTAATTATTATAAGAAACTCTTT.

The chain joins TRGV8 to TRGJ1 or TRGJ2. Germline matching of the DNA provided the J gene here, since TCRdb leaves it blank. Germline V gives CDR1 VENAVY, CDR2 YDSYNSRV. Trimming at V came to 2 bases and at J to 7 bases, leaving 2 bases not matched to a gene. The CDR3 contains 11 residues. The CDR3 spells CATWDNYKKLF. The CDR3 DNA follows: TGTGCCACCTGGGATAACTATAAGAAACTCTTT.

This chain joins TRGV8 and TRGJ1 or TRGJ2. The J gene, not given by TCRdb, was assigned here from a germline match of the nucleotide sequence. This CDR3 is 13 amino acids long. The germline gives CDR1 VENAVY, CDR2 YDSYNSRV. J was trimmed by 4 bases and V by 0 bases; bases with no gene match: 3. CDR3 sequence: CATWDRQYYKKLF. CDR3 in DNA: TGTGCCACCTGGGATAGGCAGTATTATAAGAAACTCTTT.

The CDR3 sequence is CATWVRGNYYKKLF. The CDR3 bases are TGTGCCACCTGGGTGAGGGGTAATTATTATAAGAAACTCTTT. The gene calls are TRGV4 and TRGJ1 or TRGJ2. TCRdb offers no J gene call, so here the DNA was matched to germline to obtain one. CDR3 length equals 14 residues. Germline CDR1 is EGSTGY and CDR2 is YDSYTSSV. V was clipped by 5 bases and J by 1 base; unmatched bases: 8.

This clone qualifies as large. V and J are TRGV3 and TRGJ1 or TRGJ2. TCRdb is silent on the J gene; assignment here came from matching the DNA to germline. Germline CDR1 VTNTFY, CDR2 YDVSTARD (reference sequence). The length of the CDR3 is 16 residues. The trim removed 0 bases at V and 5 bases at J, leaving 13 bases unmatched. In DNA form, the CDR3 reads TGTGCCACCTGGGACAGGCGGGCCCCTCGGGATTATAAGAAACTCTTT. It translates to CATWDRRAPRDYKKLF.

The chain couples TRGV4 to TRGJ1 or TRGJ2. Germline matching of the DNA provided the J gene here, since TCRdb leaves it blank. The CDR3 length is 11 residues. V dropped 12 bases and J dropped 7; count of bases not matched to a gene: 12. Germline V gene lookup returns CDR1 EGSTGY and CDR2 YDSYTSSV. DNA for the CDR3: TGTGCCTGCGGGGAGGGCTATAAGAAACTCTTT. Protein: CACGEGYKKLF.

This chain links TRGV8 with TRGJ1 or TRGJ2. Since TCRdb gives no J gene, matching the DNA to germline was used here to assign it. Looked up from germline, CDR1 is VENAVY and CDR2 is YDSYNSRV. V shed 6 bases and J 10 bases; nucleotides not matched to a gene: 6. This CDR3 is 10 amino acids long. The CDR3: CATWPPKKLF. In nucleotides, the CDR3 is TGTGCCACCTGGCCCCCAAAGAAACTCTTT.

This clone was seen a handful of times. The chain has TRGV2 and TRGJ1 or TRGJ2. TCRdb is silent on the J gene; assignment here came from matching the DNA to germline. V dropped 1 base and J dropped 4; count of bases not matched to a gene: 1. From germline, CDR1 is EGSNGY and CDR2 YDSYNSKV. The CDR3 contains 12 residues. In DNA, the CDR3 is TGTGCCACCTGGGACGGCTATTATAAGAAACTCTTT. Amino acid sequence: CATWDGYYKKLF.

Concerning this clone: A much larger clone sits a single nucleotide away, making a read error possible. The rearrangement uses TRGV3 and TRGJ1 or TRGJ2. In the absence of a J gene in TCRdb, the DNA was matched to germline to assign it here. The CDR3 extends over 14 amino acids. The V gene's germline CDR1 is VTNTFY and CDR2 YDVSTARD (reference sequence). With V trimmed by 3 bases and J by 5 bases, 10 bases remained unmatched. In nucleotides, the CDR3 is TGTGCCACCTGGGACTGGCGGGAGGATTATAAGAAACTCTTT. Amino acids: CATWDWREDYKKLF.

The chain recombines TRGV3 with TRGJ1 or TRGJ2. The J gene, missing from TCRdb, was assigned here through DNA to germline matching. Losses at the gene ends were 0 bases for V and 6 bases for J; bases not matched to a gene: 8. CDR1 and CDR2 (germline): VTNTFY, YDVSTARD (reference sequence). The CDR3 length is 14 residues. CDR3 DNA sequence: TGTGCCACCTGGGACAGGCCTCGAGGTTATAAGAAACTCTTT. Protein sequence: CATWDRPRGYKKLF.

The V and J genes are TRGV2 and TRGJ1 or TRGJ2. V trimming: 2 bases; J trimming: 3 bases; junction bases outside the gene matches: 7. CDR3 length equals 14 residues. CDR1 and CDR2 (germline): EGSNGY, YDSYNSKV. CDR3: CATWDDPFYYKKLF. The CDR3 nucleotides are TGTGCCACCTGGGACGACCCATTTTATTATAAGAAACTCTTT.

Concerning this clone itself: One junction end does not reproduce the germline sequence, and a read error may be involved. This sequence joins TRGV4 and TRGJ1 or TRGJ2. TCRdb lists no J gene, so it was determined here by aligning the DNA to germline. CDR1 and CDR2 from the germline V gene are EGSTGY and YDSYTSSV. The CDR3 spans 13 residues. The CDR3 spells CATWDAFGYKKLF. Here the CDR3 DNA reads TGTGCCACTTGGGATGCCTTTGGTTATAAGAAACTCTTT.

V and J are TRGV4 and TRGJ1 or TRGJ2. Here the J gene came from matching the DNA to germline, since TCRdb omits it. Germline values: CDR1 EGSTGY, CDR2 YDSYTSSV. The trim removed 4 bases at V and 3 bases at J, leaving 6 bases unmatched. This CDR3 has 13 residues. The CDR3 sequence is CATWDHCYYKKLF. The CDR3 bases are TGTGCCACCTGGGACCACTGTTATTATAAGAAACTCTTT.

The rearrangement joins TRGV4 to TRGJ1 or TRGJ2. In the absence of a J gene in TCRdb, the DNA was matched to germline to assign it here. In germline, CDR1 is EGSTGY, CDR2 YDSYTSSV. The CDR3 loop spans 14 amino acids. J lost 2 bases, V lost 2 bases, and 6 bases had no gene match. CDR3 sequence: CATWDARDYYKKLF. For the CDR3, the DNA is TGTGCCACCTGGGATGCGAGGGATTATTATAAGAAACTCTTT.

This chain's CDR3 is CATWDGRGGRKLF. The CDR3 region has the DNA TGTGCCACCTGGGACGGGCGGGGTGGTAGGAAACTCTTT. The gene calls are TRGV2 and TRGJ1 or TRGJ2. Here the J gene was assigned by germline matching of the DNA, as TCRdb has none. CDR1 is EGSNGY, CDR2 YDSYNSKV, per germline. This CDR3 is built from 13 residues. Losses at the gene ends were 0 bases for V and 12 bases for J; bases not matched to a gene: 11.

This clone was counted a single time. CDR3 DNA: TGTGCCACCTGGGATGGTAAGAAACTCTTT. Its translation is CATWDGKKLF. This chain joins TRGV4 and TRGJ1 or TRGJ2. Matching the DNA to germline supplied the J gene, which TCRdb does not give. Germline-derived CDR1 and CDR2 are EGSTGY and YDSYTSSV. The CDR3 has 10 amino acids. Trimming took 1 base from V and 9 from J; bases not matched to a gene: 0.